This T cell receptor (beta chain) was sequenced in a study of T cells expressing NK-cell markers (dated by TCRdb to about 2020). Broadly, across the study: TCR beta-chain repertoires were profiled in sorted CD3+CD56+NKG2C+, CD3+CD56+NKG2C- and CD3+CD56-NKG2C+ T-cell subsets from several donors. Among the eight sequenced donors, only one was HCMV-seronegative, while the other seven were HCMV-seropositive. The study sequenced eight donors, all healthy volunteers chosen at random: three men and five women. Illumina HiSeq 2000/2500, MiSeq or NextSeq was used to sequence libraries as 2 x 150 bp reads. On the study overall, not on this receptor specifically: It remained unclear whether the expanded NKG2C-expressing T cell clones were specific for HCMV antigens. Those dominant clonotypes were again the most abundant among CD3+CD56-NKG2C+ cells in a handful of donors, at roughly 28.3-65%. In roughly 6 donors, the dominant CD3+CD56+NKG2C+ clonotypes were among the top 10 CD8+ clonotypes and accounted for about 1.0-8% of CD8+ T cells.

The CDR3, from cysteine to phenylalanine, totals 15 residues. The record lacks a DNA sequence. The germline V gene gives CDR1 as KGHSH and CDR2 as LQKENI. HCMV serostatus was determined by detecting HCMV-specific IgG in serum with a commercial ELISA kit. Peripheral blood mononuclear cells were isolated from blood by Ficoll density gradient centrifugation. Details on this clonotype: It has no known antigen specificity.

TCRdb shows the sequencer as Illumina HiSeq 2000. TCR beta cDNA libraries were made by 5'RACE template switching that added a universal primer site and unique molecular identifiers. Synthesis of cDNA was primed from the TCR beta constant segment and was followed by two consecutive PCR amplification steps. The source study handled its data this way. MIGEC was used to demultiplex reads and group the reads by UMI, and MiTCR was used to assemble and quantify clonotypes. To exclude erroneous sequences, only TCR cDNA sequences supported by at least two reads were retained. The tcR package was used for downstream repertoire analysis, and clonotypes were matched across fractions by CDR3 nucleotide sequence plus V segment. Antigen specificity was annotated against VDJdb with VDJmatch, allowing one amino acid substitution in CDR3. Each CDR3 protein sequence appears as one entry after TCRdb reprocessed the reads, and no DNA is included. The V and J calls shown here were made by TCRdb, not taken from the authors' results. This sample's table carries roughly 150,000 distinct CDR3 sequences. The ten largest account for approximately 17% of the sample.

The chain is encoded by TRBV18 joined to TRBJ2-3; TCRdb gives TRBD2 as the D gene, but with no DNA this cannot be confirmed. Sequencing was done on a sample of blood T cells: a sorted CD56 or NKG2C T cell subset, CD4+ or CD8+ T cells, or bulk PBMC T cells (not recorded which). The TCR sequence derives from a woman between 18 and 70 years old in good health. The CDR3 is CASSPTSGRGDTQYF.